This is a list of T cell receptor beta chains from one sample in a study of T-cell reconstitution after alpha-beta-depleted transplantation in children. TCRdb analysed the PCR reads with MiXCR anew, one entry per CDR3 protein. This sample has 600,000 to 700,000 distinct CDR3 sequences, with approximately 17% found just once. Sequencing was performed on PBMCs from the stem cell graft donor, taken from the stem cell graft. The receptors were sampled from a human donor who donated a stem cell graft to a child with acute myeloid leukemia. Both conserved end residues are part of each CDR3. D genes are given only for firm matches. Only some rows state a clone size, as once, few, many or a class for expanded clones.

clone size | J gene | D gene | V gene | CDR3 protein | CDR3 DNA
- | TRBJ2-2 | - | TRBV5-3 | CAMGPLRDTGELFF | TGTGCCATGGGCCCTTTGCGGGACACCGGGGAGCTGTTTTTT
- | TRBJ2-1 | - | TRBV12-3/TRBV12-4 | CASSLDPEMNEQFF | TGTGCCAGCAGTTTAGACCCTGAGATGAATGAGCAGTTCTTC
few | TRBJ2-7 | TRBD2 | TRBV20-1 | CSARSGSGAEYEQYF | TGCAGTGCTAGGTCAGGCAGCGGGGCGGAGTACGAGCAGTACTTC
many | TRBJ2-1 | - | TRBV28 | CASSLSSVAHEQFF | TGTGCCAGCAGTTTATCCAGCGTCGCCCATGAGCAGTTCTTC
few | TRBJ1-1 | - | TRBV7-2 | CASSTDRLNTEAFF | TGTGCCAGCAGCACGGACAGATTAAACACTGAAGCTTTCTTT
many | TRBJ2-3 | TRBD1 | TRBV4-3 | CASSQEGQGLTDTQYF | TGCGCCAGCAGCCAAGAAGGACAGGGGCTAACAGATACGCAGTATTTT
- | TRBJ1-5 | - | TRBV20-1 | CSARQGNNQPQHF | TGCAGTGCTAGACAGGGTAATAATCAGCCCCAGCATTTT
many | TRBJ2-2 | - | TRBV6-5 | CASTLGTGELFF | TGTGCCAGCACCCTAGGCACCGGGGAGCTGTTTTTT
few | TRBJ2-7 | - | TRBV10-3 | CAISDSYSGAPSNEQYF | TGTGCCATCAGTGACTCTTACTCGGGGGCCCCTTCCAACGAGCAGTACTTC
few | TRBJ1-5 | TRBD1 | TRBV12-3/TRBV12-4 | CASSSGQENQPQHF | TGTGCCAGCAGTTCGGGACAGGAAAATCAGCCCCAGCATTTT
many | TRBJ1-4 | TRBD1 | TRBV12-3/TRBV12-4 | CASSFDRGNEKLFF | TGTGCCAGCAGTTTTGACAGGGGTAATGAAAAACTGTTTTTT
few | TRBJ2-7 | - | TRBV10-3 | CAISAGTRSSYEQYF | TGTGCCATCAGTGCCGGGACACGAAGCTCCTACGAGCAGTACTTC
- | TRBJ2-7 | TRBD2 | TRBV11-2 | CASSLDSSGVVDEQYF | TGTGCCAGCAGCTTAGATTCTAGCGGGGTGGTAGACGAGCAGTACTTC
- | TRBJ1-4 | TRBD1 | TRBV4-1 | CASSLSGRGVDNEKLFF | TGCGCCAGCAGCCTTTCGGGCAGGGGGGTTGATAATGAAAAACTGTTTTTT
many | TRBJ2-2 | TRBD1 | TRBV9 | CASSKYGTGSVGELFF | TGTGCCAGCTCAAAGTACGGGACAGGGTCGGTCGGGGAGCTGTTTTTT
many | TRBJ1-4 | - | TRBV20-1 | CSARATGITNEKLFF | TGCAGTGCTAGAGCAACAGGGATAACTAATGAAAAACTGTTTTTT
many | TRBJ1-1 | - | TRBV12-3/TRBV12-4 | CASSLQVNTEAFF | TGTGCCAGCAGTCTCCAAGTAAACACTGAAGCTTTCTTT
- | TRBJ1-1 | - | TRBV7-2 | CASSRRTATMNTEAFF | TGTGCCAGCAGCCGACGGACAGCTACAATGAACACTGAAGCTTTCTTT
- | TRBJ2-3 | TRBD1 | TRBV11-2 | CASSSDRGLGTDTQYF | TGTGCCAGCAGCTCAGACAGGGGCCTGGGGACAGATACGCAGTATTTT
few | TRBJ1-1 | - | TRBV6-6 | CASRRQANTEAFF | TGTGCCAGCAGGAGACAGGCGAACACTGAAGCTTTCTTT
many | TRBJ2-2 | - | TRBV4-1 | CASSPAGLFGLSTGELFF | TGCGCCAGCAGCCCGGCGGGCCTCTTTGGACTGAGCACCGGGGAGCTGTTTTTT
many | TRBJ2-7 | TRBD2 | TRBV12-3/TRBV12-4 | CASSFVLSDGLADEQYF | TGTGCCAGCAGTTTTGTCCTTTCTGACGGACTAGCCGACGAGCAGTACTTC
few | TRBJ2-2 | - | TRBV6-5 | CASSSTEQTGELFF | TGTGCCAGCAGTTCCACTGAGCAGACCGGGGAGCTGTTTTTT
few | TRBJ1-5 | - | TRBV27 | CASSLSIGQGDQPQHF | TGTGCCAGCAGTTTATCGATCGGCCAGGGCGATCAGCCCCAGCATTTT
few | TRBJ1-2 | - | TRBV25-1 | CASSEALTVYGYTF | TGTGCCAGCAGTGAGGCCTTGACCGTCTATGGCTACACCTTC
- | TRBJ2-7 | TRBD1 | TRBV20-1 | CSALLTGNTYEQYF | TGCAGTGCCCTATTGACAGGGAACACCTACGAGCAGTACTTC
- | TRBJ2-1 | - | TRBV5-1 | CASSPPSGRSSYNEQFF | TGCGCCAGCAGCCCCCCGTCCGGGCGGAGCTCCTACAATGAGCAGTTCTTC
many | TRBJ2-3 | TRBD2 | TRBV6-5 | CASSYGKLAGGRDTDTQYF | TGTGCCAGCAGTTACGGGAAGCTAGCGGGGGGTAGGGACACAGATACGCAGTATTTT
few | TRBJ1-2 | - | TRBV7-2 | CASSSLTVNYGYTF | TGTGCCAGCAGCTCTCTGACAGTTAACTATGGCTACACCTTC
once | TRBJ1-5 | - | TRBV27 | CASSSGGSRQPQHF | TGTGCCAGCAGTTCGGGAGGGAGTAGGCAGCCCCAGCATTTT